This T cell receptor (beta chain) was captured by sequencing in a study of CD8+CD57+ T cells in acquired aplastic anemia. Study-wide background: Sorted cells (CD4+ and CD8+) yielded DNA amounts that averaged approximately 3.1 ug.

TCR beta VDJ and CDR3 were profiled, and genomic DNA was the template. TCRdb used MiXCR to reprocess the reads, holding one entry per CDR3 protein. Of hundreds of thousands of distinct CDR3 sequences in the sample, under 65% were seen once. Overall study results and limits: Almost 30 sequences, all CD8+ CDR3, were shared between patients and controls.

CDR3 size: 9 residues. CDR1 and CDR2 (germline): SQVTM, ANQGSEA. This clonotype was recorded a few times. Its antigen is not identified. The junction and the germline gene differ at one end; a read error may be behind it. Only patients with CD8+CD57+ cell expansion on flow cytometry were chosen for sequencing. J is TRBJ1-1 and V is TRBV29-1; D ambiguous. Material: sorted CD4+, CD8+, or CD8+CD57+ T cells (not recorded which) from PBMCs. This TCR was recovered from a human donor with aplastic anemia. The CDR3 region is CSVDPPPIF. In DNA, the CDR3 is TGCAGCGTTGACCCTCCCCCGATCTTT.